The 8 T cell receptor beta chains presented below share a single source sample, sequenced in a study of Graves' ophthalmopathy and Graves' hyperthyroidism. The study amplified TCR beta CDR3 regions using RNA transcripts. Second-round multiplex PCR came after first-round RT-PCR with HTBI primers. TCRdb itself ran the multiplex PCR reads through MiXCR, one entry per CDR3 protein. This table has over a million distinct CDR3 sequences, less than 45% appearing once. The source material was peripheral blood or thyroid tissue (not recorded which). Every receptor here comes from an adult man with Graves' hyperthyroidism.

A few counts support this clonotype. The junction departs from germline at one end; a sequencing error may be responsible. CDR3 protein: CATSAREWNF. Here the CDR3 DNA reads TGTGCCACCAGTGCTCGGGAATGGAATTTT. The genes are TRBV24-1 and TRBJ1-5; no definite D call. Germline values: CDR1 KGHDR, CDR2 SFDVKD. CDR3 size: 10 residues.

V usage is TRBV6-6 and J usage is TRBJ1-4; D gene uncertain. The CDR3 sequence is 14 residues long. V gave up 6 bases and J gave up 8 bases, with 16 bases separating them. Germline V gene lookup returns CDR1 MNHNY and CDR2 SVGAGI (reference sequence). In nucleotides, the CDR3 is TGTGCCAGCAGGACCATGCGGGGAAGCGAAAAACTGTTTTTT. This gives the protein CASRTMRGSEKLFF.

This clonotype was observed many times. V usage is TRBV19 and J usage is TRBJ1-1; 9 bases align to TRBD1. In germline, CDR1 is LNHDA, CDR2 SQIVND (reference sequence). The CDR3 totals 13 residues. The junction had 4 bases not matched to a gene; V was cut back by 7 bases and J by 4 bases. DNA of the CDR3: TGTGCCAGTAAAAGACAGGGGGGCACTGAAGCTTTCTTT. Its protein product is CASKRQGGTEAFF. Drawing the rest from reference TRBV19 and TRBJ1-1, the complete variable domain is DGGITQSPKYLFRKEGQNVTLSCEQNLNHDAMYWYRQDPGQGLRLIYYSQIVNDFQKGDIAEGYSVSREKKESFPLTVTSAQKNPTAFYLCASKRQGGTEAFFGQGTRLTVV.

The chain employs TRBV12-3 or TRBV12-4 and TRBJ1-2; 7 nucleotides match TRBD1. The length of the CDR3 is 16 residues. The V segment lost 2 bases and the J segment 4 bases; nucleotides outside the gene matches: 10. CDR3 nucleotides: TGTGCCAGCAGTTTATCCCCCGCGACAGGGCTCTATGGCTACACCTTC. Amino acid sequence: CASSLSPATGLYGYTF.

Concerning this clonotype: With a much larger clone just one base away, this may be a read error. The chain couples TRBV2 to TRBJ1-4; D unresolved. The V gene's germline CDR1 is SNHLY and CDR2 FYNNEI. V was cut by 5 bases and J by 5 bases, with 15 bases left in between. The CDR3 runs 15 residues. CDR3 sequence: CASSTRRGRNEKLFF. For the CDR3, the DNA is TGTGCCAGCAGTACCCGACGGGGTAGGAATGAAAAACTGTTTTTT. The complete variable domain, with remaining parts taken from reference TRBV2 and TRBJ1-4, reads EPEVTQTPSHQVTQMGQEVILRCVPISNHLYFYWYRQILGQKVEFLVSFYNNEISEKSEIFDDQFSVERPDGSNFTLKIRSTKLEDSAMYFCASSTRRGRNEKLFFGSGTQLSVL.

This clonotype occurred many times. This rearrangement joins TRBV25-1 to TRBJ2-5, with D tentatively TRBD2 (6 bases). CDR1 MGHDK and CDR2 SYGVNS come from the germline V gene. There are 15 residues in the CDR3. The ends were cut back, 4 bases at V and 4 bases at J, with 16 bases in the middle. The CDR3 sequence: CASSAWGVVGETQYF. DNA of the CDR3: TGTGCCAGCAGTGCATGGGGGGTTGTGGGAGAGACCCAGTACTTC.

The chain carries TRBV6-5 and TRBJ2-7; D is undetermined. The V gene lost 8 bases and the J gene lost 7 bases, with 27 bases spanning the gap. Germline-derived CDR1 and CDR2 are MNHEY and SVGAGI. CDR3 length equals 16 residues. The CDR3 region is CASGHLIQVLSGEQYF. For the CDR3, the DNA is TGTGCCAGCGGTCACCTGATTCAGGTTTTGTCTGGTGAGCAGTACTTC.

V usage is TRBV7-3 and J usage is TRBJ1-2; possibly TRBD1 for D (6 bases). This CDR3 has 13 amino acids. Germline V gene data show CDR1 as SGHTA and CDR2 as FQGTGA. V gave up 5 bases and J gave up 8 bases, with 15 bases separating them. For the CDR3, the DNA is TGTGCCAGCAGCCCCCAGGAGGGGGGCGGCTACACCTTC. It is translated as CASSPQEGGGYTF.